The 15 T cell receptor beta chains below come from one sample, sequenced in a study of CD8 T cells in Susac syndrome. With random hexamers, 0.5 to 1 ug RNA was reverse transcribed. MiXCR, applied by TCRdb to the immunoSEQ multiplex PCR reads, yields one record per CDR3 protein. The table shows fewer than 150,000 distinct CDR3 sequences, with nearly 95% occurring only once. The source material was CD8+ T cells from PBMCs. The receptors here all came from a human donor in good health.

This clonotype was seen a single time. V gene TRBV13 combines with J gene TRBJ1-2, with 7 positions matching TRBD1. This CDR3 region has 13 residues. The V and J ends lost 5 bases and 4 bases, in that order; junction bases with no gene match: 4. Germline V gene sequence: CDR1 PRHDT, CDR2 FYEKMQ (reference sequence). For the CDR3, the DNA is TGTGCCAGCAGCGCCACAGGGGCCTATGGCTACACCTTC. This encodes CASSATGAYGYTF.

The chain recombines TRBV16 with TRBJ2-7; 10 bases match TRBD1. The CDR3 covers 13 residues. V trimming: 4 bases; J trimming: 7 bases; junction bases outside the gene matches: 4. CDR1 is KGHSY, CDR2 FQNENV, per germline. The CDR3 protein is CASSPGQGSEQYF. In DNA form, the CDR3 reads TGTGCCAGCAGCCCGGGACAGGGGAGTGAGCAGTACTTC.

The rearrangement joins TRBV27 to TRBJ2-3; D call uncertain. The germline V gene has CDR1 MNHEY and CDR2 SMNVEV (reference sequence). The CDR3 has 13 residues. Trimming took off 0 bases at V and 4 bases at J, with 5 bases between the two ends. In DNA form, the CDR3 reads TGTGCCAGCAGTTTATCGTGGCCAGATACGCAGTATTTT. This gives the protein CASSLSWPDTQYF.

The chain couples TRBV20-1 to TRBJ1-2; TRBD1 aligns across 9 bases. Germline assignment: CDR1 DFQATT and CDR2 SNEGSKA (reference sequence). The CDR3 covers 14 residues. Trimming removed 6 bases from V and 6 bases from J; junction bases left unmatched: 11. The CDR3 region is CSAVKDRGVDGYTF. In DNA, the CDR3 is TGCAGTGCGGTTAAGGACAGGGGAGTGGATGGCTACACCTTC.

The chain employs TRBV19 and TRBJ2-7; tentatively, D is TRBD1 (7 bases). The germline V gene has CDR1 LNHDA and CDR2 SQIVND (reference sequence). The CDR3 contains 15 residues. V shed 2 bases and J shed 2 bases, with 13 bases lying between them. CDR3 sequence (DNA): TGTGCCAGTAGTATAAGCTCAGGGGGGACCTACGAGCAGTACTTC. Residues: CASSISSGGTYEQYF. The whole variable domain, filled in from reference TRBV19 and TRBJ2-7, reads DGGITQSPKYLFRKEGQNVTLSCEQNLNHDAMYWYRQDPGQGLRLIYYSQIVNDFQKGDIAEGYSVSREKKESFPLTVTSAQKNPTAFYLCASSISSGGTYEQYFGPGTRLTVT.

The table lists this clonotype with a count of one. J is TRBJ2-7 and V is TRBV20-1; D is unclear. CDR1 is DFQATT and CDR2 is SNEGSKA in the germline V gene (reference sequence). V was clipped by 0 bases and J by 7 bases, with 10 bases between them. This CDR3 has 12 amino acids. This CDR3 reads CSARDLLLEQYF. The CDR3 DNA follows: TGCAGTGCTAGAGACCTCCTCTTGGAGCAGTACTTC.

The V gene is TRBV27, the J gene TRBJ2-1, with D perhaps TRBD2 (5 bases). The CDR3 extends over 11 amino acids. Germline loops: CDR1 MNHEY, CDR2 SMNVEV (reference sequence). V shed 6 bases and J shed 11 bases, with 11 bases lying between them. CDR3 DNA sequence: TGTGCCAGCAGGTTGGGAGAGAAGCAGTTCTTC. Translating gives CASRLGEKQFF.

This clonotype was seen only once. The chain links TRBV7-9 to TRBJ2-3; D is undetermined. The CDR3 totals 11 residues. Germline loops: CDR1 SEHNR, CDR2 FQNEAQ (reference sequence). V lost 5 bases and J 3 bases, leaving 3 bases between the germline ends. CDR3 in DNA: TGTGCCAGCAGCAAGACAGATACGCAGTATTTT. It is translated as CASSKTDTQYF. The full variable domain, its missing parts supplied by reference TRBV7-9 and TRBJ2-3, is DTGVSQNPRHKITKRGQNVTFRCDPISEHNRLYWYRQTLGQGPEFLTYFQNEAQLEKSRLLSDRFSAERPKGSFSTLEIQRTEQGDSAMYLCASSKTDTQYFGPGTRLTVL.

V is TRBV6-2 or TRBV6-3 and J is TRBJ2-5; 11 bases fit TRBD2. The CDR3 runs 18 residues. Germline CDR1 reads MNHEY; CDR2 reads SVGEGT. V gave up 2 bases and J gave up 2 bases; unmatched junction bases: 10. CDR3 nucleotides: TGTGCCAGCAGTTACACCCCTGCACTAGCGGGAGTACAAGAGACCCAGTACTTC. Its protein is CASSYTPALAGVQETQYF.

The CDR3 DNA sequence: TGCGCCAGCAGCCAAAGTTCTAGCGGGAACATTAAATACGAGCAGTACTTC. Translation gives CASSQSSSGNIKYEQYF. V usage is TRBV4-3 and J usage is TRBJ2-7; 9 positions agree with TRBD2. V lost 2 bases and J lost 4; bases outside the gene matches: 12. The CDR3 length is 17 residues. The germline gives CDR1 LGHNA, CDR2 YSLEER.

This rearrangement joins TRBV7-9 to TRBJ2-1; the D gene is possibly TRBD2 (7 bases). Germline V gene data show CDR1 as SEHNR and CDR2 as FQNEAQ (reference sequence). Trimming cost V 1 base and J 3 bases, with 19 bases left between them. The CDR3 sequence is 18 residues long. The chain's CDR3 is CASSLGLEGGALYNEQFF. As DNA, the CDR3 is TGTGCCAGCAGCTTAGGCCTGGAGGGGGGGGCCCTCTACAATGAGCAGTTCTTC. The full variable domain, completed using reference TRBV7-9 and TRBJ2-1, is DTGVSQNPRHKITKRGQNVTFRCDPISEHNRLYWYRQTLGQGPEFLTYFQNEAQLEKSRLLSDRFSAERPKGSFSTLEIQRTEQGDSAMYLCASSLGLEGGALYNEQFFGPGTRLTVL.

The chain combines TRBV29-1 with TRBJ2-1; D tentatively reads TRBD1 or TRBD2 (6 bases each). The CDR3 spans 16 residues. CDR1 is SQVTM and CDR2 is ANQGSEA in the germline V gene. The ends were cut back, 4 bases at V and 8 bases at J, with 24 bases in the middle. This chain's CDR3 is CSVVGAWGRYSDEQFF. CDR3 DNA: TGCAGCGTTGTGGGGGCTTGGGGGAGGTATTCTGATGAGCAGTTCTTC.

This clonotype was detected once. The V and J genes are TRBV5-4 and TRBJ2-1; 11 positions agree with TRBD2. The CDR3 consists of 17 residues. From germline, CDR1 is SGHNT and CDR2 YYREEE (reference sequence). Germline trimming cut 5 bases from V and 6 bases from J; bases unmatched to any gene: 13. The DNA for the CDR3 is TGTGCCAGCAGTATGATAGCGGGAGGGCCCTCGGGCAATGAGCAGTTCTTC. Protein product: CASSMIAGGPSGNEQFF.

This clonotype was observed once. V usage is TRBV3-1 and J usage is TRBJ2-1; D remains ambiguous. The CDR3 totals 15 residues. Germline CDR1 reads LGHDT; CDR2 reads YNNKEL (reference sequence). V shed 6 bases and J shed 0 bases, with 12 bases lying between them. The CDR3 is CASRPQPSSYNEQFF. CDR3 bases: TGTGCCAGCAGGCCACAGCCGAGCTCCTACAATGAGCAGTTCTTC.

This rearrangement joins TRBV27 to TRBJ2-7, with no clear D. The ends were cut back, 7 bases at V and 5 bases at J, with 9 bases in the middle. The CDR3 extends over 11 amino acids. Germline V CDR1 and CDR2: MNHEY, SMNVEV (reference sequence). CDR3 nucleotide sequence: TGTGCCAGCAAATGGGTAAACGAGCAGTACTTC. This sequence encodes CASKWVNEQYF.